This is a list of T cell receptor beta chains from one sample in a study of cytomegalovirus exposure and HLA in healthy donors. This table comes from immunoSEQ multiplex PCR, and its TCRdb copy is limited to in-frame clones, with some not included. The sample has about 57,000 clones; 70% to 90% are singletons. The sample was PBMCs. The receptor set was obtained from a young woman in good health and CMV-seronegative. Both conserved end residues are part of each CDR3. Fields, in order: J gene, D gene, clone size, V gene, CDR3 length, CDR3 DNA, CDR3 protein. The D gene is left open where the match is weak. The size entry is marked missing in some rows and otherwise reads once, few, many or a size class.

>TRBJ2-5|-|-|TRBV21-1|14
TGTGCCAGCAGCAGGGCCAGGGACCAAGAGACCCAGTACTTC
CASSRARDQETQYF
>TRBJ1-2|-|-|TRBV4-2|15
TGTGCCAGCAGCCAAGCCCTGGACAGTTTGGATGGCTACACCTTC
CASSQALDSLDGYTF
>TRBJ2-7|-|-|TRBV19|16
TGTGCCAGTAGTCCTAGCCGGGGGGCGGAATGGGGCGAGCAGTACTTC
CASSPSRGAEWGEQYF
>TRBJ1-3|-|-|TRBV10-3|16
TGTGCCATCAGTGCTGGTCTGGCCCTCTCTGGAAACACCATATATTTT
CAISAGLALSGNTIYF
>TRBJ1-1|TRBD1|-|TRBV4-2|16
TGTGCCAGCAGCCAAGAGGATGGGACAGGGAACACTGAAGCTTTCTTT
CASSQEDGTGNTEAFF
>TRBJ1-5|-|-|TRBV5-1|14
TGCGCCAGCAGCGGGGGGGAGCGCAATCAGCCCCAGCATTTT
CASSGGERNQPQHF
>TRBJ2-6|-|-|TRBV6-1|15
TGTGCCAGCAGTGTAGGGGGATCTGGGGCCAACGTCCTGACTTTC
CASSVGGSGANVLTF
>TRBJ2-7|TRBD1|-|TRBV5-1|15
TGCGCCAGCAGCTGGGGGACAGGGATCTCCTACGAGCAGTACTTC
CASSWGTGISYEQYF
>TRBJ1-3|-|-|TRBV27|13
TGTGCCAGCCGGCAGGGAGGTGGAAACACCATATATTTT
CASRQGGGNTIYF
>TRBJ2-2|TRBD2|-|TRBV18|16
TGTGCCAGCTCACCAATACAAGTAGCGGGAGCCGGGGAGCTGTTTTTT
CASSPIQVAGAGELFF
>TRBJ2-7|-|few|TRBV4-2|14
TGTGCCAGCAGCCGGGACAAGGACTTCTACGAGCAGTACTTC
CASSRDKDFYEQYF
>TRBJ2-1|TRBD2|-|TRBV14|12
TGTGCCAGCAGCCAGTCGCGGGGGGAGCAGTTCTTC
CASSQSRGEQFF
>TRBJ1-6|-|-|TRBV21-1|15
TGTGCCACAAACTCCGACAGGGACTGTAATTCACCCCTCCACTTT
CATNSDRDCNSPLHF
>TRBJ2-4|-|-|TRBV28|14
TGTGCCAGCAGTTTCGGAGGGGTGAAAAACATTCAGTACTTC
CASSFGGVKNIQYF
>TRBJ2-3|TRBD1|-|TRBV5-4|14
TGTGCCAGCAGCTCAGGGACAGGGGAGTTTACGCAGTATTTT
CASSSGTGEFTQYF
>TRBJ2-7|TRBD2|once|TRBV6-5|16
TGTGCCAGCAGTTACTCCGGACTAGCGGTCAATTACGAGCAGTACTTC
CASSYSGLAVNYEQYF
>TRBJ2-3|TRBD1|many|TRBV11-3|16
TGTGCCAGCAGCTTAGGGGGGACAGGGGGCACAGATACGCAGTATTTT
CASSLGGTGGTDTQYF
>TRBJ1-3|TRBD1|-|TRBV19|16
TGTGCCAGTAGTCTGGGACAGGGAAACTCTGGAAACACCATATATTTT
CASSLGQGNSGNTIYF
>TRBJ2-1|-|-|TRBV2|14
TGTGCCAGCAGTGAGGGGCAGTCTATCAATGAGCAGTTCTTC
CASSEGQSINEQFF
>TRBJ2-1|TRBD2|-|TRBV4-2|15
TGTGCCAGCAGCCAAGCAACTAGCGGGTACAATGAGCAGTTCTTC
CASSQATSGYNEQFF
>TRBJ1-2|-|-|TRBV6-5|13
TGTGCCAGCAGTCCCAGGACGGGGAATGGCTACACCTTC
CASSPRTGNGYTF
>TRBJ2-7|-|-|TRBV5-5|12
TGTGCCAGCAGCGGCAGCGGTTACGAGCAGTACTTC
CASSGSGYEQYF
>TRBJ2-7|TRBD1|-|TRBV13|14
TGTGCCAGCAGCTCGGGACAGGGAGTCTCCGAGCAGTACTTC
CASSSGQGVSEQYF
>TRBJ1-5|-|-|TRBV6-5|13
TGTGCCAGCAGTTACGGGGGGGGACAGCCCCAGCATTTT
CASSYGGGQPQHF
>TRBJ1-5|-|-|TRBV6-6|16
TGTGCCAGCAGTTACTCTATAGGGCAGGGTGGACAGCCCCAGCATTTT
CASSYSIGQGGQPQHF
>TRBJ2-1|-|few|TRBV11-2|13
TGTGCCAGCAGCTTCCAGGGCTACAATGAGCAGTTCTTC
CASSFQGYNEQFF
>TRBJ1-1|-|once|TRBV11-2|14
TGTGCCAGCAGCTTACCACTGAGTAACACTGAAGCTTTCTTT
CASSLPLSNTEAFF
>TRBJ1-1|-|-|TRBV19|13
TGTGCCAGTAGTACCCCCGGGGGGGGTGAAGCTTTCTTT
CASSTPGGGEAFF
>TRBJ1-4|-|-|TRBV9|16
TGTGCCAGCAGCGTAAACCCTTCGAGGACTAATGAAAAACTGTTTTTT
CASSVNPSRTNEKLFF
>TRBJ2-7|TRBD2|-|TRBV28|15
TGTGCCAGCAGGCGGACCACGGGGGGGGGATACGAGCAGTACTTC
CASRRTTGGGYEQYF
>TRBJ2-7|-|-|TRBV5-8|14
TGTGCCAGCAGCTTTAGACGGGTCTCCTACGAGCAGTACTTC
CASSFRRVSYEQYF
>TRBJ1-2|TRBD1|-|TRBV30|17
TGTGCCTGGAGTTCGGCTAGGACAGGGGGCGCGGTCTATGGCTACACCTTC
CAWSSARTGGAVYGYTF
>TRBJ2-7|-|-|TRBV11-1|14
TGTGCCAGCAGCTATAGTTTTAACTCCTACGAGCAGTACTTC
CASSYSFNSYEQYF
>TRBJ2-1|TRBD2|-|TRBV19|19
TGTGCCAGTAGTCGGGGACTAGCGGGGGGAGGTGGGGCCTACAATGAGCAGTTCTTC
CASSRGLAGGGGAYNEQFF
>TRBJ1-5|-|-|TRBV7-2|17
TGTGCCAGCAGCCCCAGGGCGGGGAGGATGGACAATCAGCCCCAGCATTTT
CASSPRAGRMDNQPQHF
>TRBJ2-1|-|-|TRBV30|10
TGTGCCTGGAGTGGCAGGTATCAGTTCTTC
CAWSGRYQFF
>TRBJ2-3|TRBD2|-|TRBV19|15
TGTGCCAGTAGTATAGCTAGCGGGGGCACAGATACGCAGTATTTT
CASSIASGGTDTQYF
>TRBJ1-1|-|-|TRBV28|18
TGTGCCAGCAGTAACGGGGGTTGGGGGACTCCACTGAACACTGAAGCTTTCTTT
CASSNGGWGTPLNTEAFF
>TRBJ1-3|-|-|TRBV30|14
TGTGCCTGGAGTGTAACGAGCACTGGAAACACCATATATTTT
CAWSVTSTGNTIYF
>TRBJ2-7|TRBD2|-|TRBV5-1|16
TGCGCCAGCAGCTTGGTCTTAAGCGGGGGCGACTACGAGCAGTACTTC
CASSLVLSGGDYEQYF
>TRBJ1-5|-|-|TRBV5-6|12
TGTGCCAGCAGCTTGTGGCAGAATCCCCAGCATTTT
CASSLWQNPQHF